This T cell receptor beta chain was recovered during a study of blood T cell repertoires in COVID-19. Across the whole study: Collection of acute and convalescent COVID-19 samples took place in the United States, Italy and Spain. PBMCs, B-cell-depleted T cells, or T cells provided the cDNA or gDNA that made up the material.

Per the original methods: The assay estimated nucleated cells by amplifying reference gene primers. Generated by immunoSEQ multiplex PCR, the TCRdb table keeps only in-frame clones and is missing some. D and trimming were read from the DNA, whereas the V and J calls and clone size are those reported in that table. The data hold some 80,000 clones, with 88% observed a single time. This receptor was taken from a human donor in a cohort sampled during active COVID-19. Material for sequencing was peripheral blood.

The CDR3 DNA is TGTGCCAGCAGGGGACAGGGAGGTCGTCGTAATTCACCCCTCCACTTT. Encoded protein: CASRGQGGRRNSPLHF. This chain joins TRBV28 and TRBJ1-6; 9 nucleotides agree with TRBD1. V lost 6 bases and J lost 6; bases outside the gene matches: 9. The CDR3 totals 16 residues. Germline assignment: CDR1 MDHEN and CDR2 SYDVKM.